Below, 30 T cell receptor beta chains from the same sample are listed, as sequenced in a study of Graves' ophthalmopathy and Graves' hyperthyroidism. Amplified TCR beta CDR3 regions were obtained using RNA transcripts as template. HTBI-primed first-round RT-PCR preceded second-round multiplex PCR. TCRdb analysed the multiplex PCR reads with MiXCR anew, one entry per CDR3 protein. The sample holds about 380,000 distinct CDR3 sequences, 15% seen once. The sample taken for sequencing was peripheral blood. The source of these receptors is a woman between 18 and 29 years old with stable Graves' hyperthyroidism.

Many counts were recorded for this clonotype. V is TRBV6-1 and J is TRBJ2-1; D possibly uses TRBD1 or TRBD2 (5 bases each). The CDR3 totals 15 residues. Germline V gene lookup returns CDR1 MNHNS and CDR2 SASEGT. The V and J ends lost 0 bases and 8 bases respectively, with 14 bases between them. The CDR3 DNA reads as TGTGCCAGCAGTGAAGCCCCCCAGGGAGCGTATGAGCAGTTCTTC. Protein sequence: CASSEAPQGAYEQFF.

This clonotype was observed many times. The V and J genes are TRBV12-3 or TRBV12-4 and TRBJ1-2, with 7 bases identical to TRBD1. The CDR3 is 13 amino acids. The junction had 4 bases not matched to a gene; V was cut back by 3 bases and J by 6 bases. The CDR3 nucleotides read TGTGCCAGCAGTTTTCAACAGGGGCATGGCTACACCTTC. Amino acids: CASSFQQGHGYTF.

This clonotype was seen ten or more times. The CDR3 reads CASSQDDGGDQPQHF. CDR3 sequence (DNA): TGCGCCAGCAGCCAAGATGATGGAGGGGATCAGCCCCAGCATTTT. The chain joins TRBV4-1 to TRBJ1-5; a possible D gene is TRBD1 (5 bases). This CDR3 is built from 15 residues. V was trimmed by 0 bases and J by 5 bases, leaving 11 bases between them. CDR1 MGHRA and CDR2 YSYEKL come from the germline V gene.

As regards this clonotype: The junction shows a germline mismatch at one end, possibly a read error. This chain connects TRBV20-1 to TRBJ2-7; no firm D call. CDR3 length equals 14 residues. The germline gives CDR1 DFQATT, CDR2 SNEGSKA (reference sequence). The CDR3 DNA reads as TGCAGTTCTAGAAGCGTCAGAAGCTCCTACGAGCAGTACTTC. Translating gives CSSRSVRSSYEQYF.

This clonotype has a count of ten or more. This rearrangement joins TRBV15 to TRBJ2-7; D ambiguous. The ends were cut back, 0 bases at V and 3 bases at J, with 12 bases in the middle. Germline V gene lookup returns CDR1 LNHNV and CDR2 YYDKDF (reference sequence). The CDR3 runs to 15 residues. The CDR3 region is CATSRDDKGIYEQYF. In nucleotides, the CDR3 is TGTGCCACCAGCAGAGATGATAAGGGTATCTACGAGCAGTACTTC.

There are many counts of this clonotype. The V call is TRBV24-1, the J call TRBJ1-2; D unresolved. CDR3 size: 13 residues. Germline CDR1 and CDR2: KGHDR and SFDVKD. V was cut by 4 bases and J by 8 bases, with 13 bases left in between. The CDR3 nucleotides read TGTGCCACCAGTGACACAGATCTGGGAGGCTACACCTTC. Translation gives CATSDTDLGGYTF.

In its sample, this clonotype was seen a few times. The V call is TRBV19, the J call TRBJ1-2, with unresolved D. Germline V gives CDR1 LNHDA, CDR2 SQIVND (reference sequence). The CDR3 sequence is 12 residues long. The V end lost 3 bases, the J end lost 2 bases, and 4 bases lay between the germline ends. The chain's CDR3 is CASSIPNYGYTF. The CDR3 bases are TGTGCCAGTAGTATTCCCAACTATGGCTACACCTTC.

This clonotype was observed many times. The V call is TRBV19, the J call TRBJ1-5, with D unclear. This CDR3 has 12 residues. In germline, CDR1 is LNHDA, CDR2 SQIVND (reference sequence). V was pared by 2 bases and J by 4 bases, with 3 bases between. CDR3 protein: CASSILNQPQHF. The CDR3 coding sequence is TGTGCCAGTAGTATATTAAATCAGCCCCAGCATTTT. Full variable domain (missing parts from reference TRBV19 and TRBJ1-5): DGGITQSPKYLFRKEGQNVTLSCEQNLNHDAMYWYRQDPGQGLRLIYYSQIVNDFQKGDIAEGYSVSREKKESFPLTVTSAQKNPTAFYLCASSILNQPQHFGDGTRLSIL.

This clonotype was found many times. The V call is TRBV4-2, the J call TRBJ1-1; 11 bases are shared with TRBD1. Germline V gene lookup returns CDR1 LGHNA and CDR2 YNFKEQ. CDR3 length: 21 amino acids. V was clipped by 3 bases and J by 5 bases; unmatched bases: 23. CDR3 nucleotides: TGTGCCAGCAGCCATCCCCCAGGGGGGGGACAGGGGGTATTGGTGGGTACTGAAGCTTTCTTT. Translation: CASSHPPGGGQGVLVGTEAFF.

This clonotype came up many times. The genes are TRBV18 and TRBJ1-2; D gene ambiguous. From germline, CDR1 is KGHSH and CDR2 LQKENI. Trimming removed 2 bases from V and 4 bases from J, with 11 bases in between. The CDR3 length is 14 residues. In nucleotides, the CDR3 is TGTGCCAGCTCACCAAACCGAAGAGGCTATGGCTACACCTTC. Translation gives CASSPNRRGYGYTF.

This clonotype was picked up many times. Here the CDR3 reads CASSPGWVSRQRSPLHF. CDR3 sequence (DNA): TGTGCCAGCAGCCCGGGGTGGGTCAGCCGTCAGCGTTCACCCCTCCACTTT. The chain couples TRBV7-8 to TRBJ1-6; D unresolved. V shed 5 bases and J shed 9 bases, with 23 bases lying between them. CDR3 size: 17 residues. CDR1 is SGHVS, CDR2 FQNEAQ, per germline.

There are many counts of this clonotype. The chain uses TRBV28 and TRBJ2-7; either TRBD1 or TRBD2 may supply D (5 bases each). The CDR3 length is 12 residues. Germline CDR1 and CDR2: MDHEN and SYDVKM. V was shortened by 6 bases and J by 2 bases, with 8 bases between the two germline ends. DNA for the CDR3: TGTGCCAGCAGGCAGGGACCCTACGAGCAGTACTTC. Amino acids: CASRQGPYEQYF.

This clonotype was counted between two and nine times. In nucleotides, the CDR3 is TGTGCCAGCAGTGAAGGGACCCGAGTGGGAGGGAGGGCCGGGGAGCTGTTTTTT. Its translation is CASSEGTRVGGRAGELFF. The chain carries TRBV6-1 and TRBJ2-2; 7 bases match TRBD2. Germline V gene lookup returns CDR1 MNHNS and CDR2 SASEGT. The V gene end was trimmed by 1 base and the J gene end by 6 bases; junction bases not matched to a gene: 14. This CDR3 has 18 residues.

The chain employs TRBV5-1 and TRBJ1-1; weak D call: TRBD1 (5 bases). The germline CDR1 and CDR2 sequences are SGHRS and YFSETQ. CDR3 length: 14 amino acids. V was pared by 4 bases and J by 0 bases, with 10 bases between. CDR3 nucleotide sequence: TGCGCCAGCAGCCAAAACAGGATGAACACTGAAGCTTTCTTT. Its protein is CASSQNRMNTEAFF.

Of note for this clonotype: A read error is possible here, since a much larger clone lies one base away. The chain employs TRBV27 and TRBJ1-5; the match to TRBD1 covers 7 bases. CDR3 length: 15 residues. V shed 8 bases and J 1 base; nucleotides not matched to a gene: 8. Germline V gives CDR1 MNHEY, CDR2 SMNVEV (reference sequence). CDR3 coding DNA: TGTGCCAGCGGTACCCGACAGGGAAGCAATCAGCCCCAGCATTTT. It specifies CASGTRQGSNQPQHF.

The count of this clonotype is one. This rearrangement joins TRBV7-8 to TRBJ2-7; 9 positions match TRBD1. From germline, CDR1 is SGHVS and CDR2 FQNEAQ. This CDR3 has 16 residues. J lost 2 bases, V lost 5 bases, and 10 bases had no gene match. The CDR3 sequence is CASSAEGTGSPYEQYF. The CDR3 nucleotides are TGTGCCAGCAGCGCCGAGGGGACAGGGTCTCCCTACGAGCAGTACTTC.

This clonotype has ten or more counts. The chain employs TRBV11-3 and TRBJ2-7, with D maybe TRBD2 (5 bases). V was clipped by 1 base and J by 0 bases, with 13 bases between them. The CDR3 spans 16 residues. The germline gives CDR1 SGHNT, CDR2 YENEEA. CDR3 coding DNA: TGTGCCAGCAGCTTAGGAGGTAGCGTCAGCTCCTACGAGCAGTACTTC. Translating it yields CASSLGGSVSSYEQYF.

The V gene is TRBV6-1, the J gene TRBJ2-7, with TRBD2 as a possible D gene (6 bases). Germline loops: CDR1 MNHNS, CDR2 SASEGT. The CDR3 is 15 amino acids. Trimming removed 6 bases from V and 2 bases from J, with 17 bases in between. The CDR3: CASRRDFLFPYEQYF. CDR3 nucleotide sequence: TGTGCCAGCAGACGGGACTTTCTATTCCCCTACGAGCAGTACTTC.

Comments on this clonotype: A read error may be the cause here, since a much bigger clone is one base away. The chain carries TRBV2 and TRBJ2-2, with a possible D match to TRBD1 (5 bases). The CDR3 spans 16 residues. V gave up 5 bases and J gave up 0 bases, with 13 bases separating them. Looked up from germline, CDR1 is SNHLY and CDR2 is FYNNEI. The CDR3 DNA sequence: TGTGCCAGCAGTATACAGGCGGCGGCGAACACCGGGGAGCTGTTTTTT. Residues: CASSIQAAANTGELFF. The full variable domain, in which reference TRBV2 and TRBJ2-2 provide the parts outside the CDR3, is EPEVTQTPSHQVTQMGQEVILRCVPISNHLYFYWYRQILGQKVEFLVSFYNNEISEKSEIFDDQFSVERPDGSNFTLKIRSTKLEDSAMYFCASSIQAAANTGELFFGEGSRLTVL.

This clonotype was detected ten times or more. The chain employs TRBV2 and TRBJ1-5; D uncertain. V was trimmed by 4 bases and J by 0 bases, leaving 10 bases between them. The CDR3 is 15 amino acids. CDR1 is SNHLY, CDR2 FYNNEI, per germline. The CDR3 sequence is CASSARSASNQPQHF. The CDR3 bases are TGTGCCAGCAGTGCTCGGTCAGCTAGCAATCAGCCCCAGCATTTT.

The rearrangement uses TRBV6-1 and TRBJ1-1, with a tentative D call TRBD1 (6 bases). V was trimmed by 6 bases and J by 1 base, leaving 18 bases between them. The CDR3 has 16 residues. The germline V gene has CDR1 MNHNS and CDR2 SASEGT. The CDR3 loop reads CASRSGDQVTNTEAFF. In nucleotides, the CDR3 is TGTGCCAGCAGGTCAGGGGATCAGGTAACGAACACTGAAGCTTTCTTT.

This clonotype was counted at least ten times. The J gene is TRBJ1-1, the V gene TRBV7-9; 7 bases are a match to TRBD1. The CDR3 totals 14 residues. The V gene's germline CDR1 is SEHNR and CDR2 FQNEAQ (reference sequence). The ends lost 5 bases at V and 4 bases at J; junction bases unmatched: 7. CDR3: CASSPETGFTEAFF. In nucleotides, the CDR3 is TGTGCCAGCAGCCCAGAGACAGGGTTCACTGAAGCTTTCTTT.

Many counts were recorded for this clonotype. This chain joins TRBV15 and TRBJ2-2; D possibly corresponds to TRBD2 (6 bases). The CDR3 is made up of 19 amino acids. Per the germline V gene, CDR1 is LNHNV and CDR2 is YYDKDF (reference sequence). The V gene lost 1 base and the J gene lost 5 bases, with 23 bases spanning the gap. DNA for the CDR3: TGTGCCACCAGCAGAGGACATCCAGTAGTGGGGGGAAGGACCGGGGAGCTGTTTTTT. It translates to CATSRGHPVVGGRTGELFF.

A remark on this clonotype: Its ends do not fully match the called genes, so a read error is possible. The genes are TRBV19 and TRBJ1-6, with D unclear. Germline CDR1 is LNHDA and CDR2 is SQIVND (reference sequence). The CDR3 sequence is 14 residues long. The CDR3 reads CASSTRTAWSHLHF. The CDR3 DNA is TGTGCCAGTAGTACCCGGACGGCTTGGTCACACCTCCACTTT.

The gene calls are TRBV18 and TRBJ1-6, with D perhaps TRBD1 (6 bases). CDR3 size: 16 residues. V was cut by 2 bases and J by 1 base, with 9 bases left in between. Germline lookup yields CDR1 KGHSH and CDR2 LQKENI. The CDR3 sequence: CASSPRTASYNSPLHF. The CDR3 nucleotides read TGTGCCAGCTCACCAAGGACAGCGTCCTATAATTCACCCCTCCACTTT.

This clonotype came up many times. The rearrangement joins TRBV11-2 to TRBJ1-3; D may be TRBD1 (5 bases). V gave up 5 bases and J gave up 9 bases, with 23 bases separating them. Germline V gives CDR1 SGHAT, CDR2 FQNNGV. This CDR3 has 16 residues. In DNA form, the CDR3 reads TGTGCCAGCAGCCCCACAGGTCGTCCGGCCCGTGGCACCATATATTTT. Translation: CASSPTGRPARGTIYF.

This chain joins TRBV19 and TRBJ1-1; a weak D match, TRBD1 (5 bases). V lost 2 bases and J lost 4, with 14 bases in between. The CDR3 covers 15 residues. Germline lookup yields CDR1 LNHDA and CDR2 SQIVND (reference sequence). CDR3 sequence (DNA): TGTGCCAGTAGTATACTCCGCTTGGGGGGCACTGAAGCTTTCTTT. Encoded protein: CASSILRLGGTEAFF.

There are many counts of this clonotype. The V and J genes are TRBV5-1 and TRBJ2-7; D is perhaps TRBD1 (5 bases). This CDR3 region has 13 residues. V lost 1 base and J lost 3, with 8 bases in between. Germline V gives CDR1 SGHRS, CDR2 YFSETQ. The CDR3 DNA sequence: TGCGCCAGCAGCTTGCAGGGCCTCTACGAGCAGTACTTC. Amino acids: CASSLQGLYEQYF.

V and J are TRBV4-2 and TRBJ1-1; D might be TRBD1 (6 bases). This CDR3 has 16 amino acids. The V and J ends lost 0 bases and 3 bases respectively, with 14 bases between them. Germline V gives CDR1 LGHNA, CDR2 YNFKEQ. In DNA form, the CDR3 reads TGTGCCAGCAGCCAAGATGTAGGGGGGAAGGACACTGAAGCTTTCTTT. It translates to CASSQDVGGKDTEAFF.

This chain connects TRBV5-1 to TRBJ1-1, with D possibly TRBD1 on 6 matching bases. The V gene lost 0 bases and the J gene lost 10 bases, with 10 bases spanning the gap. The germline CDR1 and CDR2 sequences are SGHRS and YFSETQ. This CDR3 is 12 amino acids long. The CDR3 bases are TGCGCCAGCAGCTTGGGGGGGGCGCGAGCTTTCTTT. Translation: CASSLGGARAFF.